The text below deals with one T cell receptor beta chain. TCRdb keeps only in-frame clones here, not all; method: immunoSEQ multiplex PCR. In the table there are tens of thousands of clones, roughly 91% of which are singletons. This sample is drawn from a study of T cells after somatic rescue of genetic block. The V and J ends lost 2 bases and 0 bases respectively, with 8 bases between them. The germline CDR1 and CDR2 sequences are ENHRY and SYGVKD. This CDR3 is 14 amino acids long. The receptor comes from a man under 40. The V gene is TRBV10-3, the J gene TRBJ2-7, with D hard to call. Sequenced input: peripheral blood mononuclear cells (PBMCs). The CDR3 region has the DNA TGTGCCATCAGTGAGCCTAGGAGCTCCTACGAGCAGTACTTC. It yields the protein CAISEPRSSYEQYF.